The present T cell receptor beta chain was sequenced within a study of neurological immune-mediated disorders. Study at large: Of the 35 or so patients with multiple sclerosis, about 31 had relapsing-remitting MS, whereas the remaining 3 had secondary progressive MS. Findings and caveats of the study: Falling below healthy controls, multiple sclerosis showed the least TCR clonal expansion, while HTLV-1-associated myelopathy showed the most.

CDR3 length: 13 residues. Losses at the gene ends were 9 bases for V and 7 bases for J; bases not matched to a gene: 6. Germline loops: CDR1 SGHRS, CDR2 YFSETQ. There are many counts of this clonotype. The antigen is not known. Where libraries were unsorted, they were derived from 2 million PBMCs stored at -80 degrees C. The cDNA came from 5'RACE, which used 10-nucleotide random UMIs. MiXCR, run by TCRdb on the 5' RACE reads, gives a single entry per CDR3 protein. The sample carries 87,000 or so distinct CDR3 sequences, roughly 3.5% recorded once. Material for sequencing was PBMCs. This receptor was obtained from a woman aged 45-60 years with multiple sclerosis. The V and J genes are TRBV5-1 and TRBJ1-4; 10 bases are a match to TRBD1. CDR3 in amino acids: CAIPRDRGEKLFF. In DNA, the CDR3 is TGCGCCATCCCCCGGGACAGGGGTGAAAAACTGTTTTTT. Supplemented by reference TRBV5-1 and TRBJ1-4, the full variable domain reads KAGVTQTPRYLIKTRGQQVTLSCSPISGHRSVSWYQQTPGQGLQFLFEYFSETQRNKGNFPGRFSGRQFSNSRSEMNVSTLELGDSALYLCAIPRDRGEKLFFGSGTQLSVL.